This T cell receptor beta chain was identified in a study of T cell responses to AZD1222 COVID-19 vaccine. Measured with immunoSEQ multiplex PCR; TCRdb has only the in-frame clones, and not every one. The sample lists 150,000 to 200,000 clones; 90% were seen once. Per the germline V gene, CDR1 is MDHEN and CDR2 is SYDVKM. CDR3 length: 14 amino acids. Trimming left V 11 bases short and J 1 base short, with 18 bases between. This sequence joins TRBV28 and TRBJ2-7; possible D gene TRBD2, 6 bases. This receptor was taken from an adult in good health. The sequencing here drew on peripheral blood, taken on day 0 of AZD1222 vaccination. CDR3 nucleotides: TGTGCCTCCTCCGGGTTGGCGGGGTCCTACGAGCAGTACTTC. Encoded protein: CASSGLAGSYEQYF.